Listed below are T cell receptor beta chains from one sample, sequenced in a study of CD8+ T cells in alopecia areata. Sequencing used immunoSEQ multiplex PCR; TCRdb keeps in-frame clones, though not all of them. The sample holds some 88,000 clones, 44% seen once. The sequencing used CD8+ T cells sorted from blood, collected at week 24, from a patient treated with tofacitinib. These receptor sequences come from a human donor with alopecia areata. The CDR3 runs from the conserved cysteine through the conserved F or W. Fields, in order: D gene, clone size, J gene, V gene, CDR3 DNA, CDR3 protein. A D gene is named only where the DNA matches it firmly. The size entry is marked missing in some rows and otherwise reads once, few, many or a size class.

D: -
size: -
J: TRBJ2-2
V: TRBV4-1
DNA: TGCGCCAGCAGGGGACATGCCACCGGGGAGCTGTTTTTT
CDR3: CASRGHATGELFF

D: -
size: few
J: TRBJ2-7
V: TRBV5-8
DNA: TGTGCCAGCAGCTCCTTAGGGTACTCCTACGAGCAGTACTTC
CDR3: CASSSLGYSYEQYF

D: -
size: -
J: TRBJ2-2
V: TRBV27
DNA: TGTGCCAGCAGTTCCGCCTCTAGGGCCGGGGAGCTGTTTTTT
CDR3: CASSSASRAGELFF

D: -
size: -
J: TRBJ1-2
V: TRBV6-1
DNA: TGTGCCAGCAGCCCACCCCTCAGCAACTATGGCTACACCTTC
CDR3: CASSPPLSNYGYTF

D: -
size: -
J: TRBJ2-7
V: TRBV5-1
DNA: TGCGCCAGCAGCTTGGCCGGCCCGGGGGCCTCGGAAGAGCAGTACTTC
CDR3: CASSLAGPGASEEQYF

D: TRBD1
size: few
J: TRBJ1-1
V: TRBV28
DNA: TGTGCCAGCAGTTTACAGGGGGATACTGAAGCTTTCTTT
CDR3: CASSLQGDTEAFF

D: TRBD2
size: -
J: TRBJ2-4
V: TRBV5-1
DNA: TGCGCCAGCAGCCCCAGTTTTAGCGGGGTCAAAAACATTCAGTACTTC
CDR3: CASSPSFSGVKNIQYF

D: -
size: -
J: TRBJ2-7
V: TRBV23-1
DNA: TGCGCCAGTTGTTCTAGGAAGGGGGCTAGCGGATACTACGAGCAGTACTTC
CDR3: CASCSRKGASGYYEQYF

D: -
size: -
J: TRBJ2-2
V: TRBV28
DNA: TGTGCCAGCAAGGACACCGGGGAGCTGTTTTTT
CDR3: CASKDTGELFF

D: -
size: -
J: TRBJ1-2
V: TRBV5-1
DNA: TGCGCCAGCAGCCCAAACCGCCGGAACAGGGTAGGGAATGGCTACACCTTC
CDR3: CASSPNRRNRVGNGYTF

D: -
size: -
J: TRBJ2-1
V: TRBV29-1
DNA: TGCAGCGTTGAAGATATGGGCAGGGGCCCCTACAATGAGCAGTTCTTC
CDR3: CSVEDMGRGPYNEQFF

D: TRBD1
size: few
J: TRBJ2-1
V: TRBV5-4
DNA: TGTGCCAGCAGCGAATTAACTGGGACAGGTAGCTCCTACAATGAGCAGTTCTTC
CDR3: CASSELTGTGSSYNEQFF

D: -
size: -
J: TRBJ2-2
V: TRBV29-1
DNA: TGCAGCGTTGTTGGACGGAACACCGGGGAGCTGTTTTTT
CDR3: CSVVGRNTGELFF

D: TRBD1
size: once
J: TRBJ1-2
V: TRBV23-1
DNA: TGCGCCAGCAGTCAACCGGGGACAGGGGGTAACTATGGCTACACCTTC
CDR3: CASSQPGTGGNYGYTF

D: TRBD1
size: -
J: TRBJ1-5
V: TRBV5-6
DNA: TGTGCCAGCAGCCCGGCAGGGGGTCAGCCCCAGCATTTT
CDR3: CASSPAGGQPQHF

D: TRBD2
size: -
J: TRBJ2-1
V: TRBV6-5
DNA: TGTGCCAGCAGTTACTCTCCTAGCGGGGTCGCATTTGAGCAGTTCTTC
CDR3: CASSYSPSGVAFEQFF

D: TRBD2
size: -
J: TRBJ2-7
V: TRBV30
DNA: TGTGCCTGGACTAGCGGGGGGACGTCGGACGAGCAGTACTTC
CDR3: CAWTSGGTSDEQYF

D: TRBD2
size: -
J: TRBJ2-7
V: TRBV5-4
DNA: TGTGCCAGCAGCCCAACTAGCGGGAGTTACGAGCAGTACTTC
CDR3: CASSPTSGSYEQYF

D: -
size: -
J: TRBJ2-7
V: TRBV7-3
DNA: TGTGCCAGCAGCTTATCCGGGACCGGGGAGCAGTACTTC
CDR3: CASSLSGTGEQYF

D: -
size: few
J: TRBJ2-2
V: TRBV5-1
DNA: TGCGCCAGCCGAGAGAAAGTCGCCGGGGAGCTGTTTTTT
CDR3: CASREKVAGELFF

D: -
size: -
J: TRBJ2-1
V: TRBV29-1
DNA: TGCAGCGTTGAACCAGCCTACAATGAGCAGTTCTTC
CDR3: CSVEPAYNEQFF

D: TRBD1
size: -
J: TRBJ2-7
V: TRBV13
DNA: TGTGCCAGCAGCCCCCCGACAGGGGGAAAACACGAGCAGTACTTC
CDR3: CASSPPTGGKHEQYF

D: -
size: -
J: TRBJ2-7
V: TRBV6-5
DNA: TGTGCCAGCAGTTACTCGAGGGAGTACGAGCAGTACTTC
CDR3: CASSYSREYEQYF

D: -
size: -
J: TRBJ1-1
V: TRBV27
DNA: TGTGCCAGCAGTTCCGCTCCAGTCGGGAACACTGAAGCTTTCTTT
CDR3: CASSSAPVGNTEAFF

D: -
size: -
J: TRBJ2-2
V: TRBV29-1
DNA: TGCAGCGTAGTAGTGGGGTCCGGGGAGCTGTTTTTT
CDR3: CSVVVGSGELFF

D: TRBD1
size: -
J: TRBJ1-1
V: TRBV15
DNA: TGTGCCACCAGCAGTTGGGACAGCCCGAACACTGAAGCTTTCTTT
CDR3: CATSSWDSPNTEAFF

D: -
size: -
J: TRBJ2-5
V: TRBV7-9
DNA: TGTGCCAGCAGCCCGGGGGGACAGCAAGAGACCCAGTACTTC
CDR3: CASSPGGQQETQYF

D: -
size: -
J: TRBJ2-7
V: TRBV4-1
DNA: TGCGCCAGCAGCCAAGATAGTGCCGGCTACGAGCAGTACTTC
CDR3: CASSQDSAGYEQYF

D: -
size: -
J: TRBJ2-5
V: TRBV5-1
DNA: TGCGCCAGCAGCTTGGTCTGGATCCAGGGAGAGACCCAGTACTTC
CDR3: CASSLVWIQGETQYF

D: TRBD2
size: -
J: TRBJ2-7
V: TRBV5-4
DNA: TGTGCCAGCAGCTTGGAGCGGGAGGGCCGAAACGAGCAGTACTTC
CDR3: CASSLEREGRNEQYF

D: -
size: -
J: TRBJ2-7
V: TRBV4-1
DNA: TGCGCCAGCAGCCAAGTACGCCAGGGGTCCTCCGAGCAGTACTTC
CDR3: CASSQVRQGSSEQYF

D: -
size: few
J: TRBJ2-6
V: TRBV29-1
DNA: TGCAGCGTTGGGGAGGGGGCTGGGGCCAACGTCCTGACTTTC
CDR3: CSVGEGAGANVLTF

D: -
size: -
J: TRBJ1-1
V: TRBV4-2
DNA: TGTGCCAGCAGCCAAGATGCGGCCGTGGAAACTGAAGCTTTCTTT
CDR3: CASSQDAAVETEAFF

D: TRBD1
size: -
J: TRBJ1-2
V: TRBV29-1
DNA: TGCAGCGTTGAGGGGACAGGGGGGGATCTCTATGGCTACACCTTC
CDR3: CSVEGTGGDLYGYTF

D: -
size: -
J: TRBJ2-5
V: TRBV10-3
DNA: TGTGCCATCAGTGTCGGCCGTCAAGAGACCCAGTACTTC
CDR3: CAISVGRQETQYF

D: TRBD1
size: -
J: TRBJ1-1
V: TRBV29-1
DNA: TGCAGCGTCAGGGGGTGGGCCACTGAAGCTTTCTTT
CDR3: CSVRGWATEAFF

D: -
size: few
J: TRBJ2-6
V: TRBV15
DNA: TGTGCCACCAGCACGGCCGTCGGATCTGGGGCCAACGTCCTGACTTTC
CDR3: CATSTAVGSGANVLTF

D: TRBD1
size: once
J: TRBJ1-2
V: TRBV9
DNA: TGTGCCAGCAGCCCGGGGACAGGGGATACTAACTATGGCTACACCTTC
CDR3: CASSPGTGDTNYGYTF

D: TRBD1
size: -
J: TRBJ2-5
V: TRBV7-2
DNA: TGTGCCAGCAGCTTAGCCGCAGGGACAGTCGCTACCCAAGAGACCCAGTACTTC
CDR3: CASSLAAGTVATQETQYF

D: -
size: -
J: TRBJ1-5
V: TRBV9
DNA: TGTGCCAGCAGCGGGGGGCCCAGCAATCAGCCCCAGCATTTT
CDR3: CASSGGPSNQPQHF

D: -
size: -
J: TRBJ2-2
V: TRBV9
DNA: TGTGCCAGCAGCGCTCACACCCTCGGGGAGCTGTTTTTT
CDR3: CASSAHTLGELFF